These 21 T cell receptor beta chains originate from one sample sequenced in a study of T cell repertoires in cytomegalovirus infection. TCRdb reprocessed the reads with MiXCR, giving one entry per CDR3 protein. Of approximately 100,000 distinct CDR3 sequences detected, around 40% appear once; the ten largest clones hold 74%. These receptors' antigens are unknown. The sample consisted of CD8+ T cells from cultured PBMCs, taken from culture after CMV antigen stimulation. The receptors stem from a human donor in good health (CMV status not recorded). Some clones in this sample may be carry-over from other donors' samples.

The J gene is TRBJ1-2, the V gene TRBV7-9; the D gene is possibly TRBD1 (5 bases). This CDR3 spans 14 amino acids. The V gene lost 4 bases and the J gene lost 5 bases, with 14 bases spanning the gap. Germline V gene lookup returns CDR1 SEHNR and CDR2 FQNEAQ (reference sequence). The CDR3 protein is CASSSIQVDYGYTF. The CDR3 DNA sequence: TGTGCCAGCAGCTCTATACAGGTCGATTATGGCTACACCTTC.

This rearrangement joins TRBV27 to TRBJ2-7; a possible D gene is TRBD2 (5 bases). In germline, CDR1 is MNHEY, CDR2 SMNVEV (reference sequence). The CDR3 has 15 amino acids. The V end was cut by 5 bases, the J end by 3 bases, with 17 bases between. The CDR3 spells CASSHNGDLFYEQYF. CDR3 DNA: TGTGCCAGCAGTCACAACGGGGATCTATTCTACGAGCAGTACTTC.

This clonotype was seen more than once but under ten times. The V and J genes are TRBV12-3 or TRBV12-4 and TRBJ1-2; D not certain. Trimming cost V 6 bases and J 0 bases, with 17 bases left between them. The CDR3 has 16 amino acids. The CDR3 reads CASSPMAVPANYGYTF. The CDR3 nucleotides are TGTGCCAGCAGCCCGATGGCAGTGCCCGCTAACTATGGCTACACCTTC.

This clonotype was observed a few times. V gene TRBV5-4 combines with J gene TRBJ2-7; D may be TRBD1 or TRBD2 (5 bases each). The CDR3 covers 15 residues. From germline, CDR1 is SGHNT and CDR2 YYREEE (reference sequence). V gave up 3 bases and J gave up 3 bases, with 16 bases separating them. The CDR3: CASSSTGTLDYEQYF. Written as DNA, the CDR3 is TGTGCCAGCAGCTCAACCGGGACCTTAGACTACGAGCAGTACTTC.

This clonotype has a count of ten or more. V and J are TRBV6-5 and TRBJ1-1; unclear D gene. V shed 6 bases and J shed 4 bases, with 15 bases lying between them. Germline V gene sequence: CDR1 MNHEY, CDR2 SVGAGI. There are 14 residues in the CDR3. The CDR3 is CASSRKEVSTEAFF. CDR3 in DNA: TGTGCCAGCAGCCGGAAAGAGGTTAGCACTGAAGCTTTCTTT.

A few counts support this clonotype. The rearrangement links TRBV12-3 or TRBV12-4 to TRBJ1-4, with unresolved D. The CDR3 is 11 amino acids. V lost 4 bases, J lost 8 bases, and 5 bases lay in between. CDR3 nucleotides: TGTGCCAGCAGTTCCGGGGAAAAACTGTTTTTT. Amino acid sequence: CASSSGEKLFF.

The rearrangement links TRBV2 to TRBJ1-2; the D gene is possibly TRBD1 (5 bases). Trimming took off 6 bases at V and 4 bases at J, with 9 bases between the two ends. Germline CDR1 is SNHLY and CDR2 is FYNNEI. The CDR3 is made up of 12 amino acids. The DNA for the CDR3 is TGTGCCAGCAGCCGGGGGGTCTATGGCTACACCTTC. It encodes CASSRGVYGYTF.

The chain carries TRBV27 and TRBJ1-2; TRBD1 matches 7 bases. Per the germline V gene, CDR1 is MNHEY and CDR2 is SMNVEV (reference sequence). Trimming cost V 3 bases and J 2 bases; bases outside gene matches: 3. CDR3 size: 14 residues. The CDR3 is CASSLTQGNYGYTF. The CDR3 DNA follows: TGTGCCAGCAGTTTGACACAGGGGAACTATGGCTACACCTTC.

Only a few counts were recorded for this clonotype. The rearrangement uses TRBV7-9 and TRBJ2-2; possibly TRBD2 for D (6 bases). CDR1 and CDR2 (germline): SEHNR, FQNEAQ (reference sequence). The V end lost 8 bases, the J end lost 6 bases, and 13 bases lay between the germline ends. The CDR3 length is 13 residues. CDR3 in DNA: TGTGCCAGCGGGGGGTCTTCCCCCGGGGAGCTGTTTTTT. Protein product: CASGGSSPGELFF.

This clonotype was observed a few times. The CDR3 spells CASHSPGRPFSEQYF. CDR3 DNA: TGTGCCAGCCATTCCCCGGGACGCCCATTCTCCGAGCAGTACTTC. The V and J genes are TRBV12-3 or TRBV12-4 and TRBJ2-7; either TRBD1 or TRBD2 may fit D (5 bases each). This CDR3 contains 15 residues. V shed 8 bases and J shed 6 bases, with 23 bases lying between them.

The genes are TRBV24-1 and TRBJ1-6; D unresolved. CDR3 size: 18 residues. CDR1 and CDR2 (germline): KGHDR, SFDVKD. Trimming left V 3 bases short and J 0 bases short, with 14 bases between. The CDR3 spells CATSDEGRASSYNSPLHF. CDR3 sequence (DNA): TGTGCCACCAGTGATGAAGGACGGGCGAGCTCCTATAATTCACCCCTCCACTTT.

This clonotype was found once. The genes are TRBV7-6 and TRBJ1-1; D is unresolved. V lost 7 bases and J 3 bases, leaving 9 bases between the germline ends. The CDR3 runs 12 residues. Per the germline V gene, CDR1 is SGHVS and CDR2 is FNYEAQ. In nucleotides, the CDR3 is TGTGCCAGCACCCCCCGGGACACTGAAGCTTTCTTT. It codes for CASTPRDTEAFF.

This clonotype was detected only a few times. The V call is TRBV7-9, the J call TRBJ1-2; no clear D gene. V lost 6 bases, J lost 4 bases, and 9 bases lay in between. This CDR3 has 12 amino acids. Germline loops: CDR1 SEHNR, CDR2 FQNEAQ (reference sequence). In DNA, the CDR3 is TGTGCCAGCAGAGCCTTGGGCTATGGCTACACCTTC. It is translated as CASRALGYGYTF.

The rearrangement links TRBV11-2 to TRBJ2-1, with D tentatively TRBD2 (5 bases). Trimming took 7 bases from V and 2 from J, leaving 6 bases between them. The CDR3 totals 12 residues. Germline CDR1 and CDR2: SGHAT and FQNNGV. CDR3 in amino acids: CASTGTYNEQFF. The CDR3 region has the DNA TGTGCCAGCACCGGGACCTACAATGAGCAGTTCTTC.

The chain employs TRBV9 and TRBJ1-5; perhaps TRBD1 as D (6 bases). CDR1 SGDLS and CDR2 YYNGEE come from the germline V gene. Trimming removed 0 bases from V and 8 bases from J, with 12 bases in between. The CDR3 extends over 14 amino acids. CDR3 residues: CASSVEGGLEPQHF. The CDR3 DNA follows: TGTGCCAGCAGCGTAGAAGGGGGGCTTGAGCCCCAGCATTTT.

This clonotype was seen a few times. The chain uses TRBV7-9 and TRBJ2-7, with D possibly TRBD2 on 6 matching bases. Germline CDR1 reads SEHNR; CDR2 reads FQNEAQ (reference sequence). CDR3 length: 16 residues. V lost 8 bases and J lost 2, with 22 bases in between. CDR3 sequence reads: CASATRDGNPAYEQYF. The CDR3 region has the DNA TGTGCCAGCGCAACGCGGGACGGAAACCCTGCCTACGAGCAGTACTTC.

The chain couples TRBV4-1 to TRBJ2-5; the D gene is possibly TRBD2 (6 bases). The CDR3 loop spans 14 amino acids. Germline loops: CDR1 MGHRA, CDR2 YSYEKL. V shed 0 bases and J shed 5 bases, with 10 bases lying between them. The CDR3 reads CASSQDVGRETQYF. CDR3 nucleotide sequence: TGCGCCAGCAGCCAAGACGTAGGGAGGGAGACCCAGTACTTC.

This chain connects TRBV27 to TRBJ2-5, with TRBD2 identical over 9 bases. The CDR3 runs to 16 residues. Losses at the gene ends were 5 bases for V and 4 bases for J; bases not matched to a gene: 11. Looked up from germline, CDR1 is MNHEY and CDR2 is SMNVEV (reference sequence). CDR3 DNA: TGTGCCAGCAGTCAAATTAGCGGGGGAGTCTTAGAGACCCAGTACTTC. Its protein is CASSQISGGVLETQYF.

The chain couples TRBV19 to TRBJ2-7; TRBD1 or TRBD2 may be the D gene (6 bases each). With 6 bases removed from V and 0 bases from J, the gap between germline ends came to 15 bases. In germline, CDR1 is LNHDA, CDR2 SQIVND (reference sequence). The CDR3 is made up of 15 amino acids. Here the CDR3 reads CASSLRGDISYEQYF. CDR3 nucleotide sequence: TGTGCCAGTAGCCTGAGGGGGGACATCTCCTACGAGCAGTACTTC.

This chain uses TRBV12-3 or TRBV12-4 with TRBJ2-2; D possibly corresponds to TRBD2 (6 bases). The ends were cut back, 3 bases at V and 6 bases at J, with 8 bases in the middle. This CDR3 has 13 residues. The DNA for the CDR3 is TGTGCCAGCAGTTTCTGGGGGGCCGGGGAGCTGTTTTTT. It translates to CASSFWGAGELFF.

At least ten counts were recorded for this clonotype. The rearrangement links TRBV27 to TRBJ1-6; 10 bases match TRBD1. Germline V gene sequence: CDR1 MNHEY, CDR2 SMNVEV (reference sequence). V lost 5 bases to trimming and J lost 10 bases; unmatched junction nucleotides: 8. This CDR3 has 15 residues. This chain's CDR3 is CASSPTGGGLSPLHF. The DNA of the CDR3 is TGTGCCAGCAGTCCGACAGGGGGCGGGTTGTCACCCCTCCACTTT.